The 30 T cell receptor beta chains below come from one sample, sequenced in a study of vaccination and CD4 T cells after COVID-19. No antigen has been identified for these receptors. The treatment is: roughly 10-day PBMC culture with coronavirus spike peptide pools or control peptides (ViraFEST assay). Cultured CD4+ T-cell DNA underwent Oncomine TCR Beta short-read sequencing. TCRdb reprocessed the PCR reads with MiXCR, giving one entry per CDR3 protein. The data hold 20,000 or so distinct CDR3 sequences, with approximately 32% observed a single time. Material for sequencing was cultured CD4+ T cells from blood. The origin of the receptors is a human donor with COVID-19.

This clonotype appeared a single time. The chain links TRBV27 to TRBJ2-7; the match to TRBD1 covers 10 bases. Losses at the gene ends were 11 bases for V and 2 bases for J; bases not matched to a gene: 15. Germline CDR1 reads MNHEY; CDR2 reads SMNVEV (reference sequence). There are 16 residues in the CDR3. The CDR3 nucleotides are TGTGCCGATTTATTCCACGGACAGGGGGACGCCTACGAGCAGTACTTC. It translates to CADLFHGQGDAYEQYF.

This clonotype was detected a few times. V and J are TRBV20-1 and TRBJ2-7; 7 bases match TRBD2. The germline gives CDR1 DFQATT, CDR2 SNEGSKA (reference sequence). The CDR3 extends over 13 amino acids. V gave up 5 bases and J gave up 4 bases; unmatched junction bases: 8. The CDR3 DNA follows: TGCAGTGCTGCGGGGGAGCGGTATTACGAGCAGTACTTC. Its protein is CSAAGERYYEQYF.

The J gene is TRBJ2-1, the V gene TRBV12-3 or TRBV12-4; 8 bases agree with TRBD1. J was trimmed by 6 bases and V by 5 bases; bases with no gene match: 9. The CDR3 is 15 amino acids. The DNA of the CDR3 is TGTGCCAGCAGTCCCGGGACAGGCTGGGCCAATGAGCAGTTCTTC. Encoded protein: CASSPGTGWANEQFF.

This chain joins TRBV9 and TRBJ1-2, with TRBD1 as a possible D gene (6 bases). This CDR3 spans 14 amino acids. The V and J ends lost 0 bases and 5 bases respectively, with 11 bases between them. Germline lookup yields CDR1 SGDLS and CDR2 YYNGEE. CDR3 in DNA: TGTGCCAGCAGCGTAGCACAGGGAGGGTATGGCTACACCTTC. Translating it yields CASSVAQGGYGYTF.

This clonotype was counted between two and nine times. CDR3 in amino acids: CASSPRRPQYRYTF. The CDR3 region has the DNA TGTGCCAGTAGTCCCAGACGGCCCCAGTATCGCTACACCTTC. The chain couples TRBV19 to TRBJ1-2; the D is unclear. The CDR3 spans 14 residues. Germline V gives CDR1 LNHDA, CDR2 SQIVND (reference sequence). Trimming removed 5 bases from V and 9 bases from J, with 19 bases in between.

This rearrangement joins TRBV9 to TRBJ2-3; 7 nucleotides align to TRBD1. This CDR3 contains 16 residues. The germline V gene has CDR1 SGDLS and CDR2 YYNGEE. J lost 1 base, V lost 0 bases, and 5 bases had no gene match. CDR3 sequence (DNA): TGTGCCAGCAGCGTAGCTCAGGGGGTAGGCACAGATACGCAGTATTTT. Residues: CASSVAQGVGTDTQYF. Filled out from reference TRBV9 and TRBJ2-3, the complete variable domain reads DSGVTQTPKHLITATGQRVTLRCSPRSGDLSVYWYQQSLDQGLQFLIQYYNGEERAKGNILERFSAQQFPDLHSELNLSSLELGDSALYFCASSVAQGVGTDTQYFGPGTRLTVL.

This rearrangement joins TRBV7-2 to TRBJ2-1; the D gene is possibly TRBD2 (6 bases). Trimming took off 5 bases at V and 7 bases at J, with 15 bases between the two ends. In germline, CDR1 is SGHTA, CDR2 FQGNSA. This CDR3 is 14 amino acids long. CDR3 region: CASSPGTPGNEQFF. CDR3 sequence (DNA): TGTGCCAGCAGCCCAGGGACTCCCGGAAATGAGCAGTTCTTC.

The chain uses TRBV4-2 and TRBJ1-5, with D unresolved. With 0 bases removed from V and 0 bases from J, the gap between germline ends came to 6 bases. There are 15 residues in the CDR3. CDR1 LGHNA and CDR2 YNFKEQ come from the germline V gene. CDR3 DNA: TGTGCCAGCAGCCAAGAAGCACCTAGCAATCAGCCCCAGCATTTT. Its protein product is CASSQEAPSNQPQHF.

This chain joins TRBV20-1 and TRBJ1-2; weak D call: TRBD1 (5 bases). V was clipped by 4 bases and J by 2 bases, with 8 bases between them. Germline values: CDR1 DFQATT, CDR2 SNEGSKA (reference sequence). The CDR3 spans 12 residues. The CDR3 coding sequence is TGCAGTGCTAAGACAGAGAACTATGGCTACACCTTC. Encoded protein: CSAKTENYGYTF.

The chain has TRBV25-1 and TRBJ2-5; D is undetermined. With 5 bases removed from V and 5 bases from J, the gap between germline ends came to 15 bases. Germline-derived CDR1 and CDR2 are MGHDK and SYGVNS. This CDR3 has 14 amino acids. The CDR3: CASSLRWSPETQYF. CDR3 nucleotides: TGTGCCAGCAGTCTAAGGTGGTCTCCCGAGACCCAGTACTTC.

In its sample, this clonotype is medium-sized. This chain uses TRBV7-3 with TRBJ1-5, with D possibly being TRBD1 (6 bases). Trimming left V 4 bases short and J 7 bases short, with 11 bases between. Germline V CDR1 and CDR2: SGHTA, FQGTGA. CDR3 size: 13 residues. In DNA form, the CDR3 reads TGTGCCAGCAGCTCAAAGGGGGGACAGCCCCAGCATTTT. It is translated as CASSSKGGQPQHF.

This clonotype was counted between two and nine times. DNA of the CDR3: TGTGCCAGTAGTATAGACCGGGACATAACCTACGAGCAGTACTTC. This translates into CASSIDRDITYEQYF. The genes are TRBV19 and TRBJ2-7; perhaps TRBD1 as D (6 bases). Germline loops: CDR1 LNHDA, CDR2 SQIVND (reference sequence). This CDR3 is built from 15 residues. The V and J ends lost 0 bases and 2 bases respectively, with 11 bases between them.

The chain links TRBV20-1 to TRBJ2-3, with 7 positions matching TRBD1. The trim removed 2 bases at V and 2 bases at J, leaving 7 bases unmatched. Germline loops: CDR1 DFQATT, CDR2 SNEGSKA (reference sequence). This CDR3 comprises 15 residues. The CDR3 region has the DNA TGCAGTGCTAGATCCACAGGGGACCCCACAGATACGCAGTATTTT. Amino acids: CSARSTGDPTDTQYF.

The rearrangement links TRBV25-1 to TRBJ1-6; 8 bases map to TRBD1. This CDR3 has 14 amino acids. Germline V gene sequence: CDR1 MGHDK, CDR2 SYGVNS. V dropped 8 bases and J dropped 5; count of bases not matched to a gene: 5. The CDR3 sequence is CASRGQAHNSPLHF. CDR3 nucleotide sequence: TGTGCCAGCCGGGGACAGGCCCATAATTCACCCCTCCACTTT.

The chain uses TRBV7-3 and TRBJ1-1; a possible D gene is TRBD1 (5 bases). Germline V gene sequence: CDR1 SGHTA, CDR2 FQGTGA. Trimming took 2 bases from V and 6 from J, leaving 10 bases between them. This CDR3 has 13 amino acids. The CDR3 protein is CASSLRGGAEAFF. For the CDR3, the DNA is TGTGCCAGCAGCTTACGGGGCGGTGCTGAAGCTTTCTTT.

This chain links TRBV7-2 with TRBJ2-6; no definite D call. Germline loops: CDR1 SGHTA, CDR2 FQGNSA. Trimming took 5 bases from V and 1 from J, leaving 15 bases between them. The CDR3 runs 17 residues. The CDR3 region is CASSQVSLGSGANVLTF. DNA of the CDR3: TGTGCCAGCAGCCAGGTCTCACTGGGGTCTGGGGCCAACGTCCTGACTTTC.

This clonotype turned up a few times. This chain connects TRBV7-8 to TRBJ2-1; D not certain. The germline V and J ends were trimmed by 2 bases and 6 bases, with 2 bases remaining between them. CDR3 length: 11 residues. Germline V gene lookup returns CDR1 SGHVS and CDR2 FQNEAQ. In nucleotides, the CDR3 is TGTGCCAGCAGCTTAAGCAATGAGCAGTTCTTC. The encoded protein is CASSLSNEQFF.

This chain joins TRBV10-2 and TRBJ1-5, with D maybe TRBD1 (5 bases). The germline gives CDR1 WSHSY, CDR2 SAAADI. The CDR3 length is 13 residues. The ends were cut back, 2 bases at V and 7 bases at J, with 9 bases in the middle. The CDR3 loop reads CASSEEGIQPQHF. CDR3 in DNA: TGCGCCAGCAGTGAGGAGGGGATACAGCCCCAGCATTTT.

This clonotype occurred a few times. The CDR3 is CSARTIRGTGELFF. The DNA for the CDR3 is TGCAGTGCTCGGACTATCAGGGGGACCGGGGAGCTGTTTTTT. The gene calls are TRBV20-1 and TRBJ2-2; D may be TRBD1 (7 bases). Per the germline V gene, CDR1 is DFQATT and CDR2 is SNEGSKA (reference sequence). The CDR3 has 14 residues. V lost 5 bases to trimming and J lost 5 bases, with 15 bases between them.

V and J are TRBV7-4 and TRBJ2-1, with D unresolved. The germline gives CDR1 SGHVT, CDR2 SQSDAQ. Trimming removed 6 bases from V and 4 bases from J, with 13 bases in between. The CDR3 has 14 amino acids. CDR3 sequence (DNA): TGTGCCAGCAGACAGCAACCGCGGTACAATGAGCAGTTCTTC. Translating it yields CASRQQPRYNEQFF.

V is TRBV20-1 and J is TRBJ2-3; 10 bases map to TRBD1. The germline gives CDR1 DFQATT, CDR2 SNEGSKA (reference sequence). There are 13 residues in the CDR3. As DNA, the CDR3 is TGCATGACCCGACAGGGGGCAACAGATACGCAGTATTTT. This gives the protein CMTRQGATDTQYF.

This clonotype was detected only a few times. J is TRBJ1-1 and V is TRBV27; TRBD1 aligns across 9 bases. The germline V gene encodes CDR1 MNHEY and CDR2 SMNVEV (reference sequence). V shed 7 bases, J shed 0 bases, and the junction held 6 bases outside the gene matches. The CDR3 covers 15 residues. CDR3 amino acids: CASNLQGAMNTEAFF. The CDR3 DNA follows: TGTGCCAGCAACCTACAGGGGGCCATGAACACTGAAGCTTTCTTT.

The gene calls are TRBV11-3 and TRBJ2-5; 12 bases line up with TRBD1. Germline-derived CDR1 and CDR2 are SGHNT and YENEEA. CDR3 length equals 15 residues. The V and J ends lost 5 bases and 5 bases, in that order; junction bases with no gene match: 6. The CDR3 reads CASSRGTGGMETQYF. The DNA of the CDR3 is TGTGCCAGCAGCCGAGGGACAGGGGGCATGGAGACCCAGTACTTC.

The V and J genes are TRBV7-2 and TRBJ2-4; TRBD1 matches at 10 bases. Per germline, CDR1 SGHTA and CDR2 FQGNSA. This CDR3 is built from 14 residues. Losses at the gene ends were 5 bases for V and 6 bases for J; bases not matched to a gene: 4. The CDR3 sequence is CASSLGQGSNIQYF. The CDR3 nucleotides are TGTGCCAGCAGCCTGGGACAGGGGTCAAACATTCAGTACTTC.

The V and J genes are TRBV19 and TRBJ2-7, with D unresolved. V was shortened by 0 bases and J by 0 bases, with 9 bases between the two germline ends. The CDR3 covers 15 residues. CDR1 is LNHDA, CDR2 SQIVND, per germline (reference sequence). DNA of the CDR3: TGTGCCAGTAGTATAGAGGCCGCTAGCTCCTACGAGCAGTACTTC. Amino acid sequence: CASSIEAASSYEQYF.

This sequence joins TRBV11-3 and TRBJ1-1; 7 bases match TRBD1. J lost 0 bases, V lost 5 bases, and 12 bases had no gene match. Germline-derived CDR1 and CDR2 are SGHNT and YENEEA. CDR3 length: 17 residues. As DNA, the CDR3 is TGTGCCAGCAGCCGGAATGACAGGGTGGCGGTGAACACTGAAGCTTTCTTT. It translates to CASSRNDRVAVNTEAFF.

This clonotype has only a few counts. The rearrangement links TRBV12-3 or TRBV12-4 to TRBJ2-4; tentative D call: TRBD2 (7 bases). The CDR3 extends over 17 amino acids. Trimming cost V 7 bases and J 2 bases, with 21 bases left between them. The DNA for the CDR3 is TGTGCCAGCACCACGGGGGGCATAGCTGGGCCCAAAAACATTCAGTACTTC. Protein sequence: CASTTGGIAGPKNIQYF.

This clonotype was observed a few times. The chain recombines TRBV5-5 with TRBJ2-3, with D perhaps matching TRBD2 (7 bases). The CDR3 runs 14 residues. CDR1 SGHKS and CDR2 YYEKEE come from the germline V gene (reference sequence). V was cut by 4 bases and J by 2 bases, with 11 bases left in between. In nucleotides, the CDR3 is TGTGCCAGCAGCAGGGGGGGAGACACAGATACGCAGTATTTT. Translation: CASSRGGDTDTQYF.

This chain links TRBV27 with TRBJ1-2; a possible D gene is TRBD1 (5 bases). The CDR3 spans 14 residues. CDR1 and CDR2 (germline): MNHEY, SMNVEV (reference sequence). The ends were cut back, 2 bases at V and 7 bases at J, with 14 bases in the middle. The CDR3 coding sequence is TGTGCCAGCAGTTTAGGGGGGTTCACCTCTGGCTACACCTTC. It encodes CASSLGGFTSGYTF.

This chain joins TRBV2 and TRBJ2-3, with TRBD2 matching 10 bases. Losses at the gene ends were 5 bases for V and 7 bases for J; bases not matched to a gene: 6. CDR3 length equals 14 residues. Germline CDR1 is SNHLY and CDR2 is FYNNEI. The DNA for the CDR3 is TGTGCCAGCAGTAGCGATAGCGGGGGGAATACGCAGTATTTT. It encodes CASSSDSGGNTQYF.